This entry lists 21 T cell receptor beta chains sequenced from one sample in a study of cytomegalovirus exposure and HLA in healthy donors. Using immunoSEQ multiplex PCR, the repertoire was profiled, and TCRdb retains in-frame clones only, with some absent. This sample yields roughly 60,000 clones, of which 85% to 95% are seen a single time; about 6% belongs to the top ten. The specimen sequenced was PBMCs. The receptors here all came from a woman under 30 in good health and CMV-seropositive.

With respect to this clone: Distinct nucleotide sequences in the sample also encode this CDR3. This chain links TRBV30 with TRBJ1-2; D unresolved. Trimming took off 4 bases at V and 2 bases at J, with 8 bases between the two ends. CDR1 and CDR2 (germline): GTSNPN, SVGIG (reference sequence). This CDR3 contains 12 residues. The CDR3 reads CAWNDGNYGYTF. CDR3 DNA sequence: TGTGCCTGGAATGACGGGAACTATGGCTACACCTTC.

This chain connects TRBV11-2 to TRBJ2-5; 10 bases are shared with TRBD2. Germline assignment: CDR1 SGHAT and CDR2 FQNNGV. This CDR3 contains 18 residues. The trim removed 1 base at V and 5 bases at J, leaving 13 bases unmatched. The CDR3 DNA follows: TGTGCCAGCAGCTTAGGTTCGCTAGCGGGGGCCCGAGGGGAGACCCAGTACTTC. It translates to CASSLGSLAGARGETQYF.

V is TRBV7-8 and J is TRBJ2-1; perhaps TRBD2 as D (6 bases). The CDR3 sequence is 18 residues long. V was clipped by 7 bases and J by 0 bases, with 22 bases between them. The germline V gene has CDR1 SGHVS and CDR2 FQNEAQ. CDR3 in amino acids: CASTYPSGGAGSYNEQFF. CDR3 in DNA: TGTGCCAGCACTTATCCCAGTGGAGGGGCCGGCTCCTACAATGAGCAGTTCTTC.

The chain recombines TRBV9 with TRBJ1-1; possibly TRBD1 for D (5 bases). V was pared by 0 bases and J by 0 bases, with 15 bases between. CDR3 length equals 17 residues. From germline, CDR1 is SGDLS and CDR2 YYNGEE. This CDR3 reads CASSVAGQGQMNTEAFF. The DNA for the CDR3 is TGTGCCAGCAGCGTAGCTGGCCAGGGCCAGATGAACACTGAAGCTTTCTTT.

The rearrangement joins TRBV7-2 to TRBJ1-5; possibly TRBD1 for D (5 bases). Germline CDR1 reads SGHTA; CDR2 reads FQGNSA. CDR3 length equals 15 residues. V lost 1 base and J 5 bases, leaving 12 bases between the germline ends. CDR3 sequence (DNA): TGTGCCAGCAGCTTAGGACAGTCTAGTTATCAGCCCCAGCATTTT. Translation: CASSLGQSSYQPQHF.

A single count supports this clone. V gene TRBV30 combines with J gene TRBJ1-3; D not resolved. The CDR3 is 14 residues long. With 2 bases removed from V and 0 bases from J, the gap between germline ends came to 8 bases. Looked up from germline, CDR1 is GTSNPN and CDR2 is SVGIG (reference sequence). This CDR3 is CAWSPGGSGNTIYF. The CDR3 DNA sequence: TGTGCCTGGAGTCCAGGAGGCTCTGGAAACACCATATATTTT.

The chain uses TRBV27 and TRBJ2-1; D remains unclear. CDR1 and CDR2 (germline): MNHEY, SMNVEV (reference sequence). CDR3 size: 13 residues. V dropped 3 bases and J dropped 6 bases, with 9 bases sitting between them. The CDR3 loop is CASSLVRGNEQFF. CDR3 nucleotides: TGTGCCAGCAGTTTGGTGAGAGGCAATGAGCAGTTCTTC.

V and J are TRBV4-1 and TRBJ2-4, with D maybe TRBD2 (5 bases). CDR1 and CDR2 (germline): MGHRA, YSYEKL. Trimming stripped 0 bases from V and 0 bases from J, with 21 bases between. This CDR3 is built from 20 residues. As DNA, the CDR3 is TGCGCCAGCAGCCAAGATACCGTAATTCCGGGAACCTTAGCCAAAAACATTCAGTACTTC. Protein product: CASSQDTVIPGTLAKNIQYF.

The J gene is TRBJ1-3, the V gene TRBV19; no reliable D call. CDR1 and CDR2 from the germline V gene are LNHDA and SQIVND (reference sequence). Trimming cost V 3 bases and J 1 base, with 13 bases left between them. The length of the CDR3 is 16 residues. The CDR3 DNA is TGTGCCAGTAGTATTCTGGTGTCGCAGTCTGGAAACACCATATATTTT. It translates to CASSILVSQSGNTIYF.

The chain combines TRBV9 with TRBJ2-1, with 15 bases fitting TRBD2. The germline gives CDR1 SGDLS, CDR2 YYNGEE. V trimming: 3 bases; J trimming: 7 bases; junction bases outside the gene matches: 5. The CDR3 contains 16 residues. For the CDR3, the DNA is TGTGCCAGCAGCGCCCGGACTAGCGGGGGGGGGAATGAGCAGTTCTTC. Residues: CASSARTSGGGNEQFF. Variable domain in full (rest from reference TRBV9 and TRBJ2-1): DSGVTQTPKHLITATGQRVTLRCSPRSGDLSVYWYQQSLDQGLQFLIQYYNGEERAKGNILERFSAQQFPDLHSELNLSSLELGDSALYFCASSARTSGGGNEQFFGPGTRLTVL.

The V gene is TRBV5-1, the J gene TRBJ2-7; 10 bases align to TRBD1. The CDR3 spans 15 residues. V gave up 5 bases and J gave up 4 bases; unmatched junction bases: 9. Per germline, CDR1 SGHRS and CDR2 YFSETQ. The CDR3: CASSNGDRGRYEQYF. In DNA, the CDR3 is TGCGCCAGCAGTAATGGAGACAGGGGGCGATACGAGCAGTACTTC.

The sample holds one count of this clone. In DNA, the CDR3 is TGTGCCAGCAGCCCCAACTCCGGGAATGGCTACACCTTC. Translating gives CASSPNSGNGYTF. The chain employs TRBV7-9 and TRBJ1-2, with D unresolved. Germline CDR1 and CDR2: SEHNR and FQNEAQ (reference sequence). The CDR3 consists of 13 residues. The germline V and J ends were trimmed by 5 bases and 6 bases, with 13 bases remaining between them. Variable domain in full (rest from reference TRBV7-9 and TRBJ1-2): DTGVSQNPRHKITKRGQNVTFRCDPISEHNRLYWYRQTLGQGPEFLTYFQNEAQLEKSRLLSDRFSAERPKGSFSTLEIQRTEQGDSAMYLCASSPNSGNGYTFGSGTRLTVV.

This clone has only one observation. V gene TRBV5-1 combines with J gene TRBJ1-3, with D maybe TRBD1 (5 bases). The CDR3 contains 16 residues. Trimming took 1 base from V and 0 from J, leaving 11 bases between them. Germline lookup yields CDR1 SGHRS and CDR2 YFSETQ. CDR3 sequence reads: CASSLNGGISGNTIYF. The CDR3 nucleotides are TGCGCCAGCAGCTTGAATGGGGGGATCTCTGGAAACACCATATATTTT.

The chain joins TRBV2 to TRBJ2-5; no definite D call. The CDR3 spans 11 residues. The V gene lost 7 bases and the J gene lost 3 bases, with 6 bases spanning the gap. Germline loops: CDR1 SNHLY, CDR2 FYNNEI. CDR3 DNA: TGTGCCAGCAAACGGGAAGAGACCCAGTACTTC. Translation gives CASKREETQYF.

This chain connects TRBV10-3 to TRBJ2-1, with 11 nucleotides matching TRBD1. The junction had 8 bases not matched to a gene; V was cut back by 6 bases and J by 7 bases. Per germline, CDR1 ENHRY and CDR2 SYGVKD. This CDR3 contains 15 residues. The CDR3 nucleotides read TGTGCCATCAGGCAGGGACAGGGGGTTACAAATGAGCAGTTCTTC. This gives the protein CAIRQGQGVTNEQFF.

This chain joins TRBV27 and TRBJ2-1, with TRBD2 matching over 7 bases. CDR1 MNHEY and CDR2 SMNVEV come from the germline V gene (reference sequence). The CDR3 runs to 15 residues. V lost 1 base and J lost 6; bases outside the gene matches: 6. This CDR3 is CASSLWGEGLNEQFF. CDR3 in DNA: TGTGCCAGCAGTTTATGGGGGGAGGGACTCAATGAGCAGTTCTTC.

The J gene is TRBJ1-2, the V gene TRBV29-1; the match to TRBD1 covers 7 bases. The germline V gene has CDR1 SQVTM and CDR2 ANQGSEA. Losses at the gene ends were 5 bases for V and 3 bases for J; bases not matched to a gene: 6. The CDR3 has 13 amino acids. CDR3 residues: CSVFDRVDYGYTF. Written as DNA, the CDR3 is TGCAGCGTTTTCGACAGGGTTGACTATGGCTACACCTTC.

The CDR3 protein is CASSQDQGGPGELFF. CDR3 DNA: TGCGCCAGCAGCCAAGATCAAGGGGGACCCGGGGAGCTGTTTTTT. The chain joins TRBV4-1 to TRBJ2-2, with D maybe TRBD1 (6 bases). The germline V gene encodes CDR1 MGHRA and CDR2 YSYEKL. V lost 0 bases and J 6 bases, leaving 11 bases between the germline ends. The CDR3 is 15 amino acids.

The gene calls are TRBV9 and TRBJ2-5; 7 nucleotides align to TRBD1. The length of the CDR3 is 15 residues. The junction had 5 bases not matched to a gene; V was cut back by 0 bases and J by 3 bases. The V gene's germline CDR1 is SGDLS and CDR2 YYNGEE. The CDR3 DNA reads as TGTGCCAGCAGCGTAGCCGGGACAGCTAAAGAGACCCAGTACTTC. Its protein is CASSVAGTAKETQYF.

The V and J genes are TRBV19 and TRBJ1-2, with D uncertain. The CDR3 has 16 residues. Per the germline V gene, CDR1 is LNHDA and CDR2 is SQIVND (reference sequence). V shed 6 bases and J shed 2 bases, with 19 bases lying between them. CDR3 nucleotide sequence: TGTGCCAGTAGGGAGGTTGAGGCAGCTCAGAACTATGGCTACACCTTC. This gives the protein CASREVEAAQNYGYTF.

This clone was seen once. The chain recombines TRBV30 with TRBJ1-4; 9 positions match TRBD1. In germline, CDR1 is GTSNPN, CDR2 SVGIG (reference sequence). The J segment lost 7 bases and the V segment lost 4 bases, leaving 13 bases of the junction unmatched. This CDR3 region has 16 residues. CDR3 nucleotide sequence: TGTGCCTGGATGGGACAGGGTGGGAATCTGCGTGAAAAACTGTTTTTT. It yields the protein CAWMGQGGNLREKLFF.